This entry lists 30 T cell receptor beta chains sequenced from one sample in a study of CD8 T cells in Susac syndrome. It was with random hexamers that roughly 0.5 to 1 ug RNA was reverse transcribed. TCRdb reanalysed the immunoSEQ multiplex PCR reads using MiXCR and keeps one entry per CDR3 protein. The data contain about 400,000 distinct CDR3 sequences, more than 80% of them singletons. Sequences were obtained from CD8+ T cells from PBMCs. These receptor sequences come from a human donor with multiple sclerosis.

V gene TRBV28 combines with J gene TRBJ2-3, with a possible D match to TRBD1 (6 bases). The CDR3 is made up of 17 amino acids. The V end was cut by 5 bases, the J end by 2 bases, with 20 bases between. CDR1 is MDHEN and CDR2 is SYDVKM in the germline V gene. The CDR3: CASSPSLRQVLTDTQYF. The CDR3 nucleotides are TGTGCCAGCAGTCCCAGCCTCAGACAGGTCCTCACAGATACGCAGTATTTT.

CDR3 residues: CAWAQGGLNEQFF. The CDR3 DNA follows: TGTGCCTGGGCACAGGGGGGTCTAAATGAGCAGTTCTTC. The chain is built from TRBV30 and TRBJ2-1, with 8 bases lining up with TRBD1. V was clipped by 5 bases and J by 7 bases; unmatched bases: 7. This CDR3 spans 13 amino acids. Germline loops: CDR1 GTSNPN, CDR2 SVGIG (reference sequence). Drawing the rest from reference TRBV30 and TRBJ2-1, the complete variable domain is SQTIHQWPATLVQPVGSPLSLECTVEGTSNPNLYWYRQAAGRGLQLLFYSVGIGQISSEVPQNLSASRPQDRQFILSSKKLLLSDSGFYLCAWAQGGLNEQFFGPGTRLTVL.

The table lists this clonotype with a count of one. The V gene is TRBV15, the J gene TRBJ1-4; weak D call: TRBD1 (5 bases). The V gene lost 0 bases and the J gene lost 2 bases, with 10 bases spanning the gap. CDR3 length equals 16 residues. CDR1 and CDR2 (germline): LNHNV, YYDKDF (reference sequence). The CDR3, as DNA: TGTGCCACCAGCAGAGATCGCAGGGATACTAATGAAAAACTGTTTTTT. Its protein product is CATSRDRRDTNEKLFF.

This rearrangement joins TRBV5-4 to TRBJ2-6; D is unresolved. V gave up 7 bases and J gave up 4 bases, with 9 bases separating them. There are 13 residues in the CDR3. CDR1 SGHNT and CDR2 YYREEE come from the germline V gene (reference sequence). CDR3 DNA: TGTGCCAGCCCGAAGGCGGGGGCCAACGTCCTGACTTTC. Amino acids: CASPKAGANVLTF. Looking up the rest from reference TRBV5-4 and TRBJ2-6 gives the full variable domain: ETGVTQSPTHLIKTRGQQVTLRCSSQSGHNTVSWYQQALGQGPQFIFQYYREEENGRGNFPPRFSGLQFPNYSSELNVNALELDDSALYLCASPKAGANVLTFGAGSRLTVL.

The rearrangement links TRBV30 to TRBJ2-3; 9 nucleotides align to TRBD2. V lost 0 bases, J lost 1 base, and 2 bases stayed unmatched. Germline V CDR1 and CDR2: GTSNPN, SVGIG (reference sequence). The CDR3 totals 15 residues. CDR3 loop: CAWSVEREGTDTQYF. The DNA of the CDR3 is TGTGCCTGGAGTGTAGAGCGGGAGGGCACAGATACGCAGTATTTT.

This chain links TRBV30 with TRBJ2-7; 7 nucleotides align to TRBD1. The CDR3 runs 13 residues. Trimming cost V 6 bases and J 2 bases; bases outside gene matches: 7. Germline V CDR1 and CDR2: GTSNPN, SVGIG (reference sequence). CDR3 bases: TGTGCCTGCGACAGGGAACAAACCTACGAGCAGTACTTC. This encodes CACDREQTYEQYF. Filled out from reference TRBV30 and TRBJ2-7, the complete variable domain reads SQTIHQWPATLVQPVGSPLSLECTVEGTSNPNLYWYRQAAGRGLQLLFYSVGIGQISSEVPQNLSASRPQDRQFILSSKKLLLSDSGFYLCACDREQTYEQYFGPGTRLTVT.

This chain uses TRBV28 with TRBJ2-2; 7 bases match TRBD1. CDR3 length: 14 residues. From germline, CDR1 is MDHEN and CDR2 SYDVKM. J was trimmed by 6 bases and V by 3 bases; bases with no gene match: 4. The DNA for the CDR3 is TGTGCCAGCAGTTTCCTTGGACAGGCCGGGGAGCTGTTTTTT. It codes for CASSFLGQAGELFF.

CDR3 residues: CATSRGIDEKLFF. CDR3 DNA: TGTGCCACCAGCAGAGGTATTGATGAAAAACTGTTTTTT. V gene TRBV15 combines with J gene TRBJ1-4, with D unresolved. V lost 1 base, J lost 6 bases, and 6 bases lay in between. Per germline, CDR1 LNHNV and CDR2 YYDKDF (reference sequence). The CDR3 is 13 residues long.

The CDR3 region is CARLLAGGGTGELFF. CDR3 sequence (DNA): TGTGCCCGCCTCCTGGCGGGGGGGGGTACCGGGGAGCTGTTTTTT. The chain employs TRBV27 and TRBJ2-2; 9 positions match TRBD2. CDR3 length: 15 amino acids. Unmatched junction bases numbered 12, after V lost 11 bases and J lost 5 bases. Germline lookup yields CDR1 MNHEY and CDR2 SMNVEV (reference sequence).

CDR3 loop: CASSKSGYWEADTYNEQFF. The CDR3, as DNA: TGTGCCAGCAGTAAAAGTGGGTATTGGGAGGCAGACACCTACAATGAGCAGTTCTTC. The chain has TRBV6-1 and TRBJ2-1; D is perhaps TRBD2 (6 bases). V lost 5 bases to trimming and J lost 2 bases, with 25 bases between them. Germline CDR1 reads MNHNS; CDR2 reads SASEGT. This CDR3 is 19 amino acids long.

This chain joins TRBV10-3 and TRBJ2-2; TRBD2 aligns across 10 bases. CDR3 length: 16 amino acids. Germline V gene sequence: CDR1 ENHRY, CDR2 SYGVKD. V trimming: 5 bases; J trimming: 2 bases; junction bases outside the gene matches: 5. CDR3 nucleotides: TGTGCCATCAGTCCCACTAGCGGGAAAAACACCGGGGAGCTGTTTTTT. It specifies CAISPTSGKNTGELFF.

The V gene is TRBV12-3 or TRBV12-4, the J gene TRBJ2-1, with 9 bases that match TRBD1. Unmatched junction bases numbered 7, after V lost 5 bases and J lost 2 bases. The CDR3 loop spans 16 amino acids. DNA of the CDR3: TGTGCCAGCAGTCACCGGACAGGGGAAACCTACAATGAGCAGTTCTTC. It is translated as CASSHRTGETYNEQFF.

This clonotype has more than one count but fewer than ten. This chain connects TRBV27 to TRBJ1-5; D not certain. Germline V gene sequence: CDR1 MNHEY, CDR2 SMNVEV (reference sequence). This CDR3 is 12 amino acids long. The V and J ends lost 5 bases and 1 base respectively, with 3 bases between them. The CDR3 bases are TGTGCCAGCAGTGGGAGCAATCAGCCCCAGCATTTT. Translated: CASSGSNQPQHF.

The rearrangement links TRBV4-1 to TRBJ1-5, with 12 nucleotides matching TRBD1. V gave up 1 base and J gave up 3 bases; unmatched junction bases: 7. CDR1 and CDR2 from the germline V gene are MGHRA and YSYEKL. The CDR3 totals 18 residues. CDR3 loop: CASSQVGTGGRYNQPQHF. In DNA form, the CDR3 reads TGCGCCAGCAGCCAAGTCGGGACAGGGGGCAGGTACAATCAGCCCCAGCATTTT.

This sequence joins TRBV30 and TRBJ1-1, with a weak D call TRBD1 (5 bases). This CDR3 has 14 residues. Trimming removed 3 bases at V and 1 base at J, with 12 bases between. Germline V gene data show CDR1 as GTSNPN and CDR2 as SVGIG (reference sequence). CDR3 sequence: CAWRARGTNTEAFF. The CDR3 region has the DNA TGTGCCTGGAGGGCGCGGGGCACGAACACTGAAGCTTTCTTT.

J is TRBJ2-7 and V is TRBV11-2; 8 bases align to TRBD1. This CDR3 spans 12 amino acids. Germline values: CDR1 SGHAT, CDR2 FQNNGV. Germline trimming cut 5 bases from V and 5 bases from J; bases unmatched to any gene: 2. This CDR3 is CASSRTGNEQYF. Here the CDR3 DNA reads TGTGCCAGCAGCCGGACAGGGAACGAGCAGTACTTC.

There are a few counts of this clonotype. The CDR3 loop is CASSQGDRAYEQYF. The DNA for the CDR3 is TGCGCCAGCAGCCAAGGGGACAGAGCCTACGAGCAGTACTTC. The V gene is TRBV4-1, the J gene TRBJ2-7, with TRBD1 matching 7 bases. Unmatched junction bases numbered 2, after V lost 1 base and J lost 2 bases. The CDR3 has 14 residues. Germline CDR1 and CDR2: MGHRA and YSYEKL.

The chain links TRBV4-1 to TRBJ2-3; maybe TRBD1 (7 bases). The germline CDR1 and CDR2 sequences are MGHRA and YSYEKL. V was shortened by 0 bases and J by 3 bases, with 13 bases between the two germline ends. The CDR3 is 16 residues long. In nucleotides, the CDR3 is TGCGCCAGCAGCCAAGATCGGCAGGGGGGTACAGATACGCAGTATTTT. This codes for CASSQDRQGGTDTQYF.

The CDR3 bases are TGTGCCAGCAGTTTATATCGTGCCGCCGGTCAGCCCCAGCATTTT. Translating gives CASSLYRAAGQPQHF. The rearrangement uses TRBV27 and TRBJ1-5; D gene uncertain. Germline values: CDR1 MNHEY, CDR2 SMNVEV (reference sequence). V was cut by 1 base and J by 6 bases, with 13 bases left in between. CDR3 length: 15 residues.

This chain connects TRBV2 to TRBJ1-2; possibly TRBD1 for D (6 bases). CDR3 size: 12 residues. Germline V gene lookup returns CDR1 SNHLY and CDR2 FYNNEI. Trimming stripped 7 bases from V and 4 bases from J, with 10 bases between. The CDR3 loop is CASKGDVYGYTF. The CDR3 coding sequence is TGTGCCAGCAAGGGGGACGTCTATGGCTACACCTTC. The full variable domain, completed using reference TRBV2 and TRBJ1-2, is EPEVTQTPSHQVTQMGQEVILRCVPISNHLYFYWYRQILGQKVEFLVSFYNNEISEKSEIFDDQFSVERPDGSNFTLKIRSTKLEDSAMYFCASKGDVYGYTFGSGTRLTVV.

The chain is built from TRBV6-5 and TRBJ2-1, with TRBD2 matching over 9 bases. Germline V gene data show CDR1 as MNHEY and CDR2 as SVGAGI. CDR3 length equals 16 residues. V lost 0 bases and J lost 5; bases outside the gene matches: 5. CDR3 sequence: CASSYSRGRAHNEQFF. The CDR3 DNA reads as TGTGCCAGCAGTTACTCCCGCGGGAGGGCCCACAATGAGCAGTTCTTC.

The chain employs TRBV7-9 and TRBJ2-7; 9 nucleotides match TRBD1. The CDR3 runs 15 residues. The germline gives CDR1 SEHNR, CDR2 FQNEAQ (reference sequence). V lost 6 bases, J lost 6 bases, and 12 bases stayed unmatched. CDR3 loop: CASRDPGQGEVEQYF. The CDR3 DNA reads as TGTGCCAGCAGGGACCCGGGACAGGGTGAAGTCGAGCAGTACTTC.

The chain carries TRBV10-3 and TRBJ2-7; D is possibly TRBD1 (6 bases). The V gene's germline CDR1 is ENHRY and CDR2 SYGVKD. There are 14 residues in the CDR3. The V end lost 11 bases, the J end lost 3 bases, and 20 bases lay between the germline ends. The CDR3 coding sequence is TGTGCCTCCAAGGCGAGGGACAAACACTACGAGCAGTACTTC. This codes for CASKARDKHYEQYF.

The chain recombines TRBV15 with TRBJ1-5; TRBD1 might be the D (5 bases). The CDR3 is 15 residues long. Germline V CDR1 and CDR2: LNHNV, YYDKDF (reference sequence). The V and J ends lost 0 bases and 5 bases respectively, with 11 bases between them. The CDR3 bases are TGTGCCACCAGCAGAGATACCGGACAATATCAGCCCCAGCATTTT. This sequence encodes CATSRDTGQYQPQHF. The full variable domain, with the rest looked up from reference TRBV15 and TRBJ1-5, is DAMVIQNPRYQVTQFGKPVTLSCSQTLNHNVMYWYQQKSSQAPKLLFHYYDKDFNNEADTPDNFQSRRPNTSFCFLDIRSPGLGDTAMYLCATSRDTGQYQPQHFGDGTRLSIL.

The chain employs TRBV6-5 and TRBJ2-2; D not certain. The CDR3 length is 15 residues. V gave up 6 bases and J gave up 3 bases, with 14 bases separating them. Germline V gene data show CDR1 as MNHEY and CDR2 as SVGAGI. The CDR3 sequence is CASRLLGGYTGELFF. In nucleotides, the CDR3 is TGTGCCAGCAGGCTCCTCGGTGGTTACACCGGGGAGCTGTTTTTT.

The CDR3 loop reads CASYGSTQYF. The CDR3 DNA follows: TGCGCCAGCTATGGTAGCACGCAGTATTTT. This chain uses TRBV4-1 with TRBJ2-3; no reliable D call. V gave up 8 bases and J gave up 9 bases, with 9 bases separating them. Germline CDR1 is MGHRA and CDR2 is YSYEKL. This CDR3 contains 10 residues.

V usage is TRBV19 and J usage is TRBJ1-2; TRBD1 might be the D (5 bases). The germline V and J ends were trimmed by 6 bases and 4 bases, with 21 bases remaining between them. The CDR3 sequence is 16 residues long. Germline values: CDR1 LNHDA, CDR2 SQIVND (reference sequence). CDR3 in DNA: TGTGCCAGTAGGGGCCCCGGGCAGGGCGGCACCTATGGCTACACCTTC. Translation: CASRGPGQGGTYGYTF.

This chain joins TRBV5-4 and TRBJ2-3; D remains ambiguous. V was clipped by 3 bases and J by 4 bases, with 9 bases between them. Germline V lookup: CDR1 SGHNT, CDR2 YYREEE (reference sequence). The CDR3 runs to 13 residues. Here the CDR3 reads CASSSLTPDTQYF. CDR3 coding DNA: TGTGCCAGCAGCTCCCTTACCCCAGATACGCAGTATTTT.

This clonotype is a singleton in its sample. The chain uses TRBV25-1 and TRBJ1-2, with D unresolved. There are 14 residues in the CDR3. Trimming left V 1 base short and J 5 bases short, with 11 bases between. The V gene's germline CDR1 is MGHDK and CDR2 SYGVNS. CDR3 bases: TGTGCCAGCAGTGAATCAACAGAAATTTATGGCTACACCTTC. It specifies CASSESTEIYGYTF.

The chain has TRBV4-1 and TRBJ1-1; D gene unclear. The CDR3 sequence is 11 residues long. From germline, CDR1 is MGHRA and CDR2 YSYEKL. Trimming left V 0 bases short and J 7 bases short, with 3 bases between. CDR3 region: CASSQENEAFF. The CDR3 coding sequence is TGCGCCAGCAGCCAAGAGAATGAAGCTTTCTTT.